This entry features one TCR beta chain sequence. Profiling relied on immunoSEQ multiplex PCR, and the TCRdb table lists in-frame clones only, not all of them. The repertoire holds tens of thousands of clones, with around nine tenths as singletons. These data belong to a study of T cell changes during pregnancy in multiple sclerosis. This CDR3 has 16 amino acids. V shed 5 bases and J 4 bases; nucleotides not matched to a gene: 9. Germline-derived CDR1 and CDR2 are GTSNPN and SVGIG (reference sequence). Material: peripheral blood, obtained in the first trimester of pregnancy. The J gene is TRBJ2-5, the V gene TRBV30; 14 bases line up with TRBD2. This clonotype originated in a female donor in good health, enrolled as a control in a pregnancy study. The CDR3 nucleotides read TGTGCCTGGGGGACTAGCGGGGGCCCTAAAGCAGAGACCCAGTACTTC. This sequence encodes CAWGTSGGPKAETQYF. Together with reference TRBV30 and TRBJ2-5, the CDR3 gives the full variable domain: SQTIHQWPATLVQPVGSPLSLECTVEGTSNPNLYWYRQAAGRGLQLLFYSVGIGQISSEVPQNLSASRPQDRQFILSSKKLLLSDSGFYLCAWGTSGGPKAETQYFGPGTRLLVL.